Presented here are 19 T cell receptor beta chains from one specimen sequenced in a study of Graves' ophthalmopathy and Graves' hyperthyroidism. Amplification of the TCR beta CDR3 regions used RNA transcripts (as template). RT-PCR in the first round used HTBI primers; a second-round multiplex PCR followed. In TCRdb, the multiplex PCR reads were re-called with MiXCR into one record per CDR3 protein. The sample includes hundreds of thousands of distinct CDR3 sequences, around 14% seen only once; the top ten take around 9.8%. Material: blood. The receptors stem from a woman in her thirties with Graves' ophthalmopathy.

This clonotype has at least ten counts. CDR3 in DNA: TGTGCCAGCAGTTTGGTGGGCTCTGGAAACACCATATATTTT. It is translated as CASSLVGSGNTIYF. This chain joins TRBV28 and TRBJ1-3, with no clear D. CDR1 is MDHEN and CDR2 is SYDVKM in the germline V gene. The CDR3 totals 14 residues. V was pared by 3 bases and J by 0 bases, with 6 bases between.

This clonotype has at least ten counts. J is TRBJ1-5 and V is TRBV12-3 or TRBV12-4; TRBD1 matches at 9 bases. This CDR3 region has 17 residues. The ends lost 4 bases at V and 2 bases at J; junction bases unmatched: 9. This CDR3 reads CASSSPGQGFGNQPQHF. CDR3 coding DNA: TGTGCCAGCAGTTCCCCGGGACAGGGCTTTGGCAATCAGCCCCAGCATTTT.

This clonotype occurred many times. The J gene is TRBJ1-3, the V gene TRBV27; no reliable D call. In germline, CDR1 is MNHEY, CDR2 SMNVEV (reference sequence). The CDR3 runs 14 residues. The V and J ends lost 3 bases and 0 bases respectively, with 6 bases between them. CDR3 nucleotides: TGTGCCAGCAGTTTGCGGGGCTCTGGAAACACCATATATTTT. Protein sequence: CASSLRGSGNTIYF.

This clonotype was found many times. The rearrangement links TRBV15 to TRBJ1-6, with TRBD1 identical over 8 bases. The CDR3 has 16 amino acids. V was clipped by 0 bases and J by 5 bases; unmatched bases: 3. The germline V gene encodes CDR1 LNHNV and CDR2 YYDKDF (reference sequence). CDR3 in amino acids: CATSRDSGGHNSPLHF. The CDR3 nucleotides read TGTGCCACCAGCAGAGATTCAGGGGGCCATAATTCACCCCTCCACTTT.

This clonotype occurred many times. The genes are TRBV10-3 and TRBJ1-6; 9 nucleotides line up with TRBD1. The CDR3 runs 13 residues. Trimming at V came to 10 bases and at J to 8 bases, leaving 6 bases not matched to a gene. Germline assignment: CDR1 ENHRY and CDR2 SYGVKD. For the CDR3, the DNA is TGTGCCACCAGGGACAGGGCTGATTCACCCCTCCACTTT. Translation: CATRDRADSPLHF.

This clonotype was counted many times. The chain recombines TRBV12-3 or TRBV12-4 with TRBJ2-7; D is possibly TRBD2 (6 bases). This CDR3 spans 15 amino acids. The V end was cut by 3 bases, the J end by 3 bases, with 15 bases between. CDR3 sequence (DNA): TGTGCCAGCAGTTTCGTCGGACGGACTATCTACGAGCAGTACTTC. The encoded protein is CASSFVGRTIYEQYF.

The chain has TRBV29-1 and TRBJ2-7; unclear D gene. Deletions cut 6 bases from V and 0 bases from J, with 9 bases between. The CDR3 contains 12 residues. Germline CDR1 is SQVTM and CDR2 is ANQGSEA. CDR3 coding DNA: TGCAGCGTCGTGGATAGCTCCTACGAGCAGTACTTC. Protein product: CSVVDSSYEQYF.

The sample holds many counts of this clonotype. The rearrangement links TRBV28 to TRBJ2-4, with 9 bases that match TRBD2. The CDR3 covers 14 residues. The germline V gene has CDR1 MDHEN and CDR2 SYDVKM. V gave up 8 bases and J gave up 0 bases; unmatched junction bases: 2. CDR3 residues: CASRSGGAKNIQYF. As DNA, the CDR3 is TGTGCCAGCCGTAGCGGGGGAGCCAAAAACATTCAGTACTTC.

J is TRBJ2-7 and V is TRBV7-2, with 8 positions matching TRBD2. Germline CDR1 and CDR2: SGHTA and FQGNSA. V trimming: 4 bases; J trimming: 6 bases; junction bases outside the gene matches: 11. The CDR3 contains 15 residues. CDR3 amino acids: CASSSSPGLGVEQYF. The CDR3 DNA sequence: TGTGCCAGCAGCTCCTCCCCGGGACTAGGAGTCGAGCAGTACTTC. The full variable domain, in which reference TRBV7-2 and TRBJ2-7 provide the parts outside the CDR3, is GAGVSQSPSNKVTEKGKDVELRCDPISGHTALYWYRQSLGQGLEFLIYFQGNSAPDKSGLPSDRFSAERTGGSVSTLTIQRTQQEDSAVYLCASSSSPGLGVEQYFGPGTRLTVT.

This clonotype has at least ten counts. The chain combines TRBV6-5 with TRBJ2-5; D uncertain. The germline V gene encodes CDR1 MNHEY and CDR2 SVGAGI. The V gene lost 6 bases and the J gene lost 4 bases, with 12 bases spanning the gap. This CDR3 region has 13 residues. CDR3 coding DNA: TGTGCCAGCAGCCCCCACCAGTCAGAGACCCAGTACTTC. Protein sequence: CASSPHQSETQYF.

The table lists this clonotype with many counts. The chain uses TRBV9 and TRBJ2-7; D perhaps matches TRBD1 (6 bases). Germline V lookup: CDR1 SGDLS, CDR2 YYNGEE. V was pared by 0 bases and J by 0 bases, with 10 bases between. This CDR3 is built from 15 residues. The CDR3: CASSVGAGDSYEQYF. CDR3 nucleotides: TGTGCCAGCAGCGTAGGGGCAGGGGACTCCTACGAGCAGTACTTC.

The genes are TRBV6-5 and TRBJ1-2, with D possibly TRBD1 on 6 matching bases. V gave up 0 bases and J gave up 3 bases, with 17 bases separating them. The CDR3 sequence is 17 residues long. Looked up from germline, CDR1 is MNHEY and CDR2 is SVGAGI. The CDR3 here is CASSYSSWGRGHYGYTF. The DNA for the CDR3 is TGTGCCAGCAGTTACTCGTCCTGGGGCAGGGGCCACTATGGCTACACCTTC.

This clonotype was found many times. The CDR3 sequence is CASSIPPTGRIGELFF. CDR3 nucleotide sequence: TGTGCCAGTAGTATACCCCCGACAGGGCGGATCGGGGAGCTGTTTTTT. This chain links TRBV19 with TRBJ2-2; 7 nucleotides agree with TRBD1. The CDR3 runs 16 residues. The V gene end was trimmed by 2 bases and the J gene end by 7 bases; junction bases not matched to a gene: 10. CDR1 is LNHDA and CDR2 is SQIVND in the germline V gene (reference sequence).

This clonotype was seen many times. This chain uses TRBV15 with TRBJ2-5; D unresolved. Trimming took 4 bases from V and 3 from J, leaving 18 bases between them. The CDR3 totals 16 residues. Germline V gene lookup returns CDR1 LNHNV and CDR2 YYDKDF (reference sequence). CDR3 nucleotides: TGTGCCACCAGCAAACCTGGGAAAGGCAGAGAAGAGACCCAGTACTTC. Translating it yields CATSKPGKGREETQYF. Variable domain in full (rest from reference TRBV15 and TRBJ2-5): DAMVIQNPRYQVTQFGKPVTLSCSQTLNHNVMYWYQQKSSQAPKLLFHYYDKDFNNEADTPDNFQSRRPNTSFCFLDIRSPGLGDTAMYLCATSKPGKGREETQYFGPGTRLLVL.

The chain recombines TRBV11-2 with TRBJ2-5, with 11 nucleotides matching TRBD2. Germline CDR1 SGHAT, CDR2 FQNNGV. Trimming took 2 bases from V and 4 from J; bases not matched to a gene: 15. The CDR3 contains 19 residues. CDR3 DNA: TGTGCCAGCAGCTTAATTGGCCTAGCGGGGGGCCCACGAGGAGAGACCCAGTACTTC. It yields the protein CASSLIGLAGGPRGETQYF. The full variable domain, with the rest looked up from reference TRBV11-2 and TRBJ2-5, is EAGVAQSPRYKIIEKRQSVAFWCNPISGHATLYWYQQILGQGPKLLIQFQNNGVVDDSQLPKDRFSAERLKGVDSTLKIQPAKLEDSAVYLCASSLIGLAGGPRGETQYFGPGTRLLVL.

This clonotype has just a few counts. The chain links TRBV11-2 to TRBJ1-6; D is uncertain. Germline V gene sequence: CDR1 SGHAT, CDR2 FQNNGV. This CDR3 contains 15 residues. V dropped 1 base and J dropped 7 bases, with 11 bases sitting between them. The CDR3 sequence: CASSLGSSGNSPLHF. In DNA, the CDR3 is TGTGCCAGCAGCTTAGGGAGCTCGGGAAATTCACCCCTCCACTTT.

This clonotype was picked up a small number of times. The gene calls are TRBV11-2 and TRBJ2-7, with 9 bases aligning to TRBD2. Trimming took 4 bases from V and 0 from J; bases not matched to a gene: 7. The CDR3 runs 16 residues. Per the germline V gene, CDR1 is SGHAT and CDR2 is FQNNGV. In DNA, the CDR3 is TGTGCCAGCAGCTACCCTAGCGGGAAGAGCTCCTACGAGCAGTACTTC. This sequence encodes CASSYPSGKSSYEQYF. Together with reference TRBV11-2 and TRBJ2-7, the CDR3 gives the full variable domain: EAGVAQSPRYKIIEKRQSVAFWCNPISGHATLYWYQQILGQGPKLLIQFQNNGVVDDSQLPKDRFSAERLKGVDSTLKIQPAKLEDSAVYLCASSYPSGKSSYEQYFGPGTRLTVT.

This clonotype was detected ten times or more. The chain combines TRBV19 with TRBJ1-2, with 11 nucleotides matching TRBD1. Per the germline V gene, CDR1 is LNHDA and CDR2 is SQIVND (reference sequence). CDR3 length: 14 residues. The ends lost 6 bases at V and 8 bases at J; junction bases unmatched: 8. The CDR3 DNA sequence: TGTGCCAGTAGCCGGGACAGGGGGGAAGGAGGCTACACCTTC. Its translation is CASSRDRGEGGYTF.

This clonotype was detected many times. This chain connects TRBV9 to TRBJ2-2; 7 bases line up with TRBD2. The CDR3 consists of 16 residues. J gave up 2 bases and V 0 bases, and 4 bases lay outside the gene matches. In germline, CDR1 is SGDLS, CDR2 YYNGEE. Here the CDR3 DNA reads TGTGCCAGCAGCGTAGGACTAGCTCATAACACCGGGGAGCTGTTTTTT. It encodes CASSVGLAHNTGELFF.